This T cell receptor beta chain derives from a study of identical twins. Regarding the study as a whole: Cross-sectional statistical analysis was relied on for the conclusions, without the same donors being followed.

The CDR3 is made up of 19 amino acids. Germline V gene data show CDR1 as SQVTM and CDR2 as ANQGSEA. With V trimmed by 6 bases and J by 0 bases, 15 bases remained unmatched. This clonotype came up many times. Its antigen is as yet unknown. TCRdb passed the 5' RACE reads through MiXCR, listing each CDR3 protein once. This table holds about 1.7 million distinct CDR3 sequences, less than 35% found once. This sequence joins TRBV29-1 and TRBJ2-1; TRBD2 matches at 12 bases. This clonotype was sampled from a newborn girl in good health. Material: cord blood. The CDR3: CSVGLWGLAGALSYNEQFF. CDR3 in DNA: TGCAGCGTCGGGCTTTGGGGACTAGCGGGCGCCCTCTCCTACAATGAGCAGTTCTTC.